These T cell receptor beta chains were read from a single sample in a study of graft-versus-host responses after intestinal transplantation. Data came from immunoSEQ multiplex PCR; TCRdb stores just in-frame clones and leaves some out. The sample lists around 29,000 clones, nearly 90% occurring once. The sample was PBMCs, taken around 480 days after intestinal transplantation. The receptors here all came from a human patient who received an intestinal transplant, so some T cells may come from the graft donor. The conserved cysteine and the conserved F or W are not part of the CDR3 here. Each record gives: J gene, V gene, CDR3 protein.

>TRBJ2-1|TRBV5-1
ASSFEGTNLNNEQF
>TRBJ2-2|TRBV2
ASNGLQRTGSGELF
>TRBJ2-4|TRBV30
AWSVHDGGHQY
>TRBJ2-1|TRBV6-5
ASSRQGAEQF
>TRBJ1-1|TRBV10-2
ASKQGLTEAF
>TRBJ1-2|TRBV20-1
SARGYYGYT
>TRBJ2-4|TRBV28
ASSLSSADIQY
>TRBJ1-4|TRBV18
ASSPRTSNEKLF
>TRBJ2-7|TRBV2
ASSNNEQY
>TRBJ1-2|TRBV5-4
ASTQSSLGGYT
>TRBJ1-1|TRBV7-2
ASSNRGRRNTEAF
>TRBJ1-2|TRBV18
ASSPRTDYGST
>TRBJ1-1|TRBV27
APSGEGMNTEAF
>TRBJ2-1|TRBV7-7
ASSLGFYEQF
>TRBJ1-1|TRBV28
AIRSPNTEAF
>TRBJ1-1|TRBV14
ASSLLRNTEAF